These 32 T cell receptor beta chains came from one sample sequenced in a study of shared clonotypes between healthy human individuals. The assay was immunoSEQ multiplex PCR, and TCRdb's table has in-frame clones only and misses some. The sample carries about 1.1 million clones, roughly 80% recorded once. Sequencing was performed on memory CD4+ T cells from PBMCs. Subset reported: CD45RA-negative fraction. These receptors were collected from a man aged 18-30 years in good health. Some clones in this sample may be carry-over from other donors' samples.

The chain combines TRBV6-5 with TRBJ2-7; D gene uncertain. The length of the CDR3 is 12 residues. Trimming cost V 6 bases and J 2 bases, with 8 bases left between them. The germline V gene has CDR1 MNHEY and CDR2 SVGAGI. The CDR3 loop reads CASRSHTYEQYF. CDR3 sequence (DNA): TGTGCCAGCAGGTCCCACACCTACGAGCAGTACTTC.

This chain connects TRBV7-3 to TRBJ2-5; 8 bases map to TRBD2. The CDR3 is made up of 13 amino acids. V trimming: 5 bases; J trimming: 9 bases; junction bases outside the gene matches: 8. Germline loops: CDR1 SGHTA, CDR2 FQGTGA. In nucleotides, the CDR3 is TGTGCCAGCAGCAACGACCAGACTAGCGCCCAGTACTTC. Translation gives CASSNDQTSAQYF. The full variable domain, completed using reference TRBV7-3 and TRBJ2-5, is GAGVSQTPSNKVTEKGKYVELRCDPISGHTALYWYRQSLGQGPEFLIYFQGTGAADDSGLPNDRFFAVRPEGSVSTLKIQRTERGDSAVYLCASSNDQTSAQYFGPGTRLLVL.

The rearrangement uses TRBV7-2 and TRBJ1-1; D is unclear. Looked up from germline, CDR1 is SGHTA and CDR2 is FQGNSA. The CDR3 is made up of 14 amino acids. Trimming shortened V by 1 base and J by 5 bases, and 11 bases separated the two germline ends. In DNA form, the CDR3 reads TGTGCCAGCAGCTTAGGTCCGGGTACAACTGAAGCTTTCTTT. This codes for CASSLGPGTTEAFF.

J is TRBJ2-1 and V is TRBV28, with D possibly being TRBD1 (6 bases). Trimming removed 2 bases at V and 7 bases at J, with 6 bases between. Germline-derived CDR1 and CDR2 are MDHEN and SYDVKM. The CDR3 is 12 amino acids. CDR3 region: CASSLQGNEQFF. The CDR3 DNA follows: TGTGCCAGCAGTTTACAGGGGAATGAGCAGTTCTTC.

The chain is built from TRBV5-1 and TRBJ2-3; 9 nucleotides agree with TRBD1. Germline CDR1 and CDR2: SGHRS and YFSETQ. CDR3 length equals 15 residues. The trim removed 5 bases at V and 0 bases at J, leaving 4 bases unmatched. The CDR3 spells CASRLTGGSTDTQYF. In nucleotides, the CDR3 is TGCGCCAGCAGATTGACAGGGGGAAGCACAGATACGCAGTATTTT.

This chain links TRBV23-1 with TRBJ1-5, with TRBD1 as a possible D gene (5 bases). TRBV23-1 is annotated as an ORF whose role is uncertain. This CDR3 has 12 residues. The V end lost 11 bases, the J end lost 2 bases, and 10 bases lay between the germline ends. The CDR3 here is CAWSGGNQPQHF. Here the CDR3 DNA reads TGCGCCTGGTCGGGGGGCAATCAGCCCCAGCATTTT.

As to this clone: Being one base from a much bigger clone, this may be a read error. CDR3 in DNA: TGTGCCAGCAGCACGGACAGGGGAGGCTATGGCTACACCTTC. Its translation: CASSTDRGGYGYTF. The chain uses TRBV5-4 and TRBJ1-2, with 9 positions matching TRBD1. The CDR3 has 14 residues. After removal of 4 bases from V and 4 bases from J, the junction contained 5 bases not matched to a gene. Germline V lookup: CDR1 SGHNT, CDR2 YYREEE (reference sequence).

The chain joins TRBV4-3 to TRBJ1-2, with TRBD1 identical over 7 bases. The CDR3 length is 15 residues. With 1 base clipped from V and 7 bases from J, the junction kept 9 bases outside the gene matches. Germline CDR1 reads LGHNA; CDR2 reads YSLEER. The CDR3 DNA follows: TGCGCCAGCAGCCAAGCCTTAACAGGGGTTGGTGGCTACACCTTC. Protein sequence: CASSQALTGVGGYTF.

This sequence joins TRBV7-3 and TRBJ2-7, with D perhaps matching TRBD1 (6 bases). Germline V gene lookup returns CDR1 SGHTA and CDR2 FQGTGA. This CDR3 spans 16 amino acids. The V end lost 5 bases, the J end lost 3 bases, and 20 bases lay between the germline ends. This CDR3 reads CASSLWGPSPSYEQYF. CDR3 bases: TGTGCCAGCAGCCTATGGGGGCCGTCTCCAAGCTACGAGCAGTACTTC.

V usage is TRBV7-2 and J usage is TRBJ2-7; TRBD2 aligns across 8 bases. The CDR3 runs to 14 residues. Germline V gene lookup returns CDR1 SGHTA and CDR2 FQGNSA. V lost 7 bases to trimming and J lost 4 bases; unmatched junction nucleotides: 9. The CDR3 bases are TGTGCCAGCAACCCCGGGACTAGTAATTACGAGCAGTACTTC. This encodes CASNPGTSNYEQYF.

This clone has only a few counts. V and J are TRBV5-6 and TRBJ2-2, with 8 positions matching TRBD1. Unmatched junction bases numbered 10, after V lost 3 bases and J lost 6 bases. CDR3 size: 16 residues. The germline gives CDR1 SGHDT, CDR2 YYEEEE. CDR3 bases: TGTGCCAGCAGCTCGGTGACAGGGGCGAAATCCGGGGAGCTGTTTTTT. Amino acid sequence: CASSSVTGAKSGELFF.

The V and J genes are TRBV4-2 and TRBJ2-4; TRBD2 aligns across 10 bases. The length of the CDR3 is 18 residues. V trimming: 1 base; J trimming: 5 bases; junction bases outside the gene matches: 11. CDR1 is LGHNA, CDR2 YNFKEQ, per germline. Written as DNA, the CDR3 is TGTGCCAGCAGCCAAGCGTTTGCTAGCGGGAGAGGCCAAAACATTCAGTACTTC. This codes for CASSQAFASGRGQNIQYF.

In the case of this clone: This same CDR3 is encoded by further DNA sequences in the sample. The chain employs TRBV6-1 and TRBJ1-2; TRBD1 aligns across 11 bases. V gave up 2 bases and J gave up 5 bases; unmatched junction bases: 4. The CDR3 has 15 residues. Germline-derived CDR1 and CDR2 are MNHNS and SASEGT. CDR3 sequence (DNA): TGTGCCAGCAGTGAAAGGGACAGGGGGGGATATGGCTACACCTTC. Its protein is CASSERDRGGYGYTF.

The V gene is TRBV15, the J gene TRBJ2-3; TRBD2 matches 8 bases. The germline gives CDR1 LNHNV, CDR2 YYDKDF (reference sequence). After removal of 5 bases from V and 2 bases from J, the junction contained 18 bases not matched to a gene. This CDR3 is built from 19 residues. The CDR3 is CATSSGTSIAKGLTDTQYF. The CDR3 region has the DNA TGTGCCACCAGCTCCGGGACTAGTATTGCGAAGGGTCTCACAGATACGCAGTATTTT.

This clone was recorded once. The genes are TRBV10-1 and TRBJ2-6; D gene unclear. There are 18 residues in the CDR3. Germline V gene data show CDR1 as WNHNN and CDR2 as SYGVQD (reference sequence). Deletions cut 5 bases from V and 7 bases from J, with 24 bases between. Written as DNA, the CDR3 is TGCGCCAGCAGTATGGCGGAAGATCCACAAAGTCGAGCCAACGTCCTGACTTTC. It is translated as CASSMAEDPQSRANVLTF.

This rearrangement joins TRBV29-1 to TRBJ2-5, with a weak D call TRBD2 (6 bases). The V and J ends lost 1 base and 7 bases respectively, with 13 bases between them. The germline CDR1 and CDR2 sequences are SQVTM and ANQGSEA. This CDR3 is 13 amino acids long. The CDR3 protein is CSVEGDFGGTQYF. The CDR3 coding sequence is TGCAGCGTTGAAGGGGACTTTGGGGGGACCCAGTACTTC.

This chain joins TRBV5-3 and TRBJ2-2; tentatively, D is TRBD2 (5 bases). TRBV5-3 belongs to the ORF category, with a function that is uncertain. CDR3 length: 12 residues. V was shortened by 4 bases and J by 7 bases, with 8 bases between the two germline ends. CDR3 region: CARSPRGGELFF. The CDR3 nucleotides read TGTGCCAGAAGCCCCCGGGGCGGGGAGCTGTTTTTT.

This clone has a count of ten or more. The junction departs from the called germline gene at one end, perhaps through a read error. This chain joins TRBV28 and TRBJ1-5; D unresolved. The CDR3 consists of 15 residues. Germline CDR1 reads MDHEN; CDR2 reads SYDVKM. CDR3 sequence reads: CASSSPNSRDQRQHF. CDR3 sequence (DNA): TGTGCCAGCAGTTCCCCGAACTCCCGGGATCAGCGCCAGCATTTT.

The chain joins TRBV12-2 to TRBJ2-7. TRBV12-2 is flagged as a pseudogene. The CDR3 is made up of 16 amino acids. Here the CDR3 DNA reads TGTGCAAGTCGATTCCTCCGGGCGATAAGCTCCTACGAGCAGTACTTC. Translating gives CASRFLRAISSYEQYF.

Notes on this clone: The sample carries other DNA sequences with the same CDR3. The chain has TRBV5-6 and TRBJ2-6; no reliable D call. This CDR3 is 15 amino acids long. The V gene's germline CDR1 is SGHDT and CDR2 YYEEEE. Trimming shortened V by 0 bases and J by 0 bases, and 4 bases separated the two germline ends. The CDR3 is CASSLGLSGANVLTF. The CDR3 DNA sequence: TGTGCCAGCAGCTTGGGCCTCTCTGGGGCCAACGTCCTGACTTTC.

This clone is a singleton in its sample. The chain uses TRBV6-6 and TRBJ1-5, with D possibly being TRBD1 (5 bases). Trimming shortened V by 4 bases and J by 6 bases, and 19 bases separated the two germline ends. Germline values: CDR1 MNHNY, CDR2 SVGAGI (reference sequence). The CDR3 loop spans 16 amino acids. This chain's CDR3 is CASSLYLGTLSQPQHF. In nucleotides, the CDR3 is TGTGCCAGCAGTTTATATCTAGGGACGTTATCTCAGCCCCAGCATTTT.

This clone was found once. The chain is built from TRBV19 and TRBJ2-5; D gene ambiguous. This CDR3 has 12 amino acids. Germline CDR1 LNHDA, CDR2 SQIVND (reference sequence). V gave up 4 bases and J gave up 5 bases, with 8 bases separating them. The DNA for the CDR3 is TGTGCCAGTAGTAGGGGAATGGAGACCCAGTACTTC. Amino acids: CASSRGMETQYF.

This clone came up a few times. CDR3: CASSLSGTREAFF. In DNA, the CDR3 is TGTGCCAGCAGTTTGTCCGGGACAAGGGAAGCTTTCTTT. The V gene is TRBV28, the J gene TRBJ1-1; a possible D gene is TRBD1 (6 bases). V lost 3 bases and J lost 8, with 13 bases in between. CDR3 size: 13 residues. CDR1 MDHEN and CDR2 SYDVKM come from the germline V gene.

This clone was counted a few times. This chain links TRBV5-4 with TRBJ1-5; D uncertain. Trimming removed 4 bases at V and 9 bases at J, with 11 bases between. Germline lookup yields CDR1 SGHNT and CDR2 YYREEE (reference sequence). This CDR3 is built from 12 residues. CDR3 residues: CASSSGKGPQHF. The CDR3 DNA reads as TGTGCCAGCAGCAGCGGGAAGGGGCCCCAGCATTTT.

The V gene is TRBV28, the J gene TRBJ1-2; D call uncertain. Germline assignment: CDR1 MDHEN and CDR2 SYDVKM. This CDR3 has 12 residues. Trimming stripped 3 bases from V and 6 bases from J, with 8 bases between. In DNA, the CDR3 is TGTGCCAGCAGTTTTTTAGATGATGGCTACACCTTC. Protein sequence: CASSFLDDGYTF.

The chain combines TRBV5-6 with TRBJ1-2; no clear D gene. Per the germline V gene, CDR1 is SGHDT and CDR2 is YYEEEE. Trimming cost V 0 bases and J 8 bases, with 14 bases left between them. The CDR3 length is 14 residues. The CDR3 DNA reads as TGTGCCAGCAGCTTGGGGGCACCGGGAAGCGGCTACACCTTC. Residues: CASSLGAPGSGYTF. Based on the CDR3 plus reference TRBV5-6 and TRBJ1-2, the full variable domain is DAGVTQSPTHLIKTRGQQVTLRCSPKSGHDTVSWYQQALGQGPQFIFQYYEEEERQRGNFPDRFSGHQFPNYSSELNVNALLLGDSALYLCASSLGAPGSGYTFGSGTRLTVV.

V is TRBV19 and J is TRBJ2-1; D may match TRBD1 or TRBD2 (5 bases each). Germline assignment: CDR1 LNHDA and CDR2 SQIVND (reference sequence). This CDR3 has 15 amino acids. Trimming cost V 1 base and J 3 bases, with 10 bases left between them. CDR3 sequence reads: CASSIAGTHYNEQFF. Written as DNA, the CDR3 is TGTGCCAGTAGTATAGCAGGGACCCACTACAATGAGCAGTTCTTC.

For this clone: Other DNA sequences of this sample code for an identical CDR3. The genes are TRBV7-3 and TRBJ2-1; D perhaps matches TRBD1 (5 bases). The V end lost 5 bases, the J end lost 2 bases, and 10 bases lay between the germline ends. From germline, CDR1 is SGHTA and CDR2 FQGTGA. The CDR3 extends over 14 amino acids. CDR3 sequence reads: CASSPGQTYNEQFF. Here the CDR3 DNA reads TGTGCCAGCAGCCCCGGACAAACCTACAATGAGCAGTTCTTC.

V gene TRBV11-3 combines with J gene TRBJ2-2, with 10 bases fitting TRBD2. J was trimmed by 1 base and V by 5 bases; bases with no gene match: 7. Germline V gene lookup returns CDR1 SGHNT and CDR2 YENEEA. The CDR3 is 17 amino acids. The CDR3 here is CASSASASGRNTGELFF. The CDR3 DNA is TGTGCCAGCAGCGCTAGCGCTAGCGGGAGGAACACCGGGGAGCTGTTTTTT.

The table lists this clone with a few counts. DNA of the CDR3: TGTGCCAGCAGTCCGGTCCTCCTATACAATGAGCAGTTCTTC. Translated, it gives CASSPVLLYNEQFF. This sequence joins TRBV6-5 and TRBJ2-1; no clear D. This CDR3 has 14 residues. The germline CDR1 and CDR2 sequences are MNHEY and SVGAGI. V was pared by 5 bases and J by 4 bases, with 12 bases between.

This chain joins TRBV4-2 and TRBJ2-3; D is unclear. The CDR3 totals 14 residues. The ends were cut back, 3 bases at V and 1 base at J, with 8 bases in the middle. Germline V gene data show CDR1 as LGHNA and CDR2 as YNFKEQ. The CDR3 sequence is CASSHPPRTDTQYF. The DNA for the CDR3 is TGTGCCAGCAGCCATCCGCCCCGCACAGATACGCAGTATTTT.

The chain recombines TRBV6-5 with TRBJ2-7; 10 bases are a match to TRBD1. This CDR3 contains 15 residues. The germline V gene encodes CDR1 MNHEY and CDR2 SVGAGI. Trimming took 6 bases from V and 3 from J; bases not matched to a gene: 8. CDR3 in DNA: TGTGCCAGCAGAGAGACAGGGGGCGTCGTCTACGAGCAGTACTTC. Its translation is CASRETGGVVYEQYF.